Only one count was recorded for the clone carrying this T cell receptor (beta chain). Its antigen remains unknown. The data were taken from a study of blood T cells in healthy people across ages. Findings and limits, study-wide: Unsorted PBMC input precluded a conclusive naive versus antigen-experienced comparison. TCR beta diversity was tightly associated with the proportion of naive T cells.

PCR was performed a second time for roughly 7 to 12 cycles using a sample-barcoded 5' primer and a J-beta primer mix. Each single sample gave us at least 2.5 million CDR3-containing paired-end reads. TCRdb reanalysed the 5' RACE reads using MiXCR and keeps one entry per CDR3 protein. The sample lists approximately 940,000 distinct CDR3 sequences; around 48% were seen once. Germline loops: CDR1 SGHRS, CDR2 YFSETQ. CDR3 length: 16 amino acids. The trim removed 5 bases at V and 3 bases at J, leaving 10 bases unmatched. The chain combines TRBV5-1 with TRBJ1-1; TRBD1 matches at 10 bases. Sequencing was carried out using blood. This TCR was sampled from a man in his thirties or forties in good health. This chain's CDR3 is CASSPGQGGGHTEAFF. The CDR3 DNA follows: TGCGCCAGCAGTCCCGGACAGGGGGGAGGGCACACTGAAGCTTTCTTT.